This TCR beta chain comes out of a study of cytotoxic CD8 clonotypes in ibrutinib-treated CLL. Findings and limits, study-wide: Baseline levels of clonality went above those of age-matched healthy donors and moved with circulating CD8+ T-cell counts.

The germline V and J ends were trimmed by 3 bases and 6 bases, with 21 bases remaining between them. This CDR3 spans 15 amino acids. In germline, CDR1 is SQVTM, CDR2 ANQGSEA. Sequenced by immunoSEQ multiplex PCR; TCRdb stores in-frame clones only, minus some. The sample has 300,000 to 350,000 clones, roughly 85% seen once. In regard to this clone: Its specificity is unknown.

This sequence joins TRBV29-1 and TRBJ2-7, with D tentatively TRBD1 (5 bases). The sequence was obtained from a human donor with chronic lymphocytic leukemia. This specimen consisted of PBMCs, obtained before ibrutinib treatment. Written as DNA, the CDR3 is TGCAGCGTTGAGGGTCTCGAAAGGGGTAAGGCCGAGCAGTACTTC. It yields the protein CSVEGLERGKAEQYF.